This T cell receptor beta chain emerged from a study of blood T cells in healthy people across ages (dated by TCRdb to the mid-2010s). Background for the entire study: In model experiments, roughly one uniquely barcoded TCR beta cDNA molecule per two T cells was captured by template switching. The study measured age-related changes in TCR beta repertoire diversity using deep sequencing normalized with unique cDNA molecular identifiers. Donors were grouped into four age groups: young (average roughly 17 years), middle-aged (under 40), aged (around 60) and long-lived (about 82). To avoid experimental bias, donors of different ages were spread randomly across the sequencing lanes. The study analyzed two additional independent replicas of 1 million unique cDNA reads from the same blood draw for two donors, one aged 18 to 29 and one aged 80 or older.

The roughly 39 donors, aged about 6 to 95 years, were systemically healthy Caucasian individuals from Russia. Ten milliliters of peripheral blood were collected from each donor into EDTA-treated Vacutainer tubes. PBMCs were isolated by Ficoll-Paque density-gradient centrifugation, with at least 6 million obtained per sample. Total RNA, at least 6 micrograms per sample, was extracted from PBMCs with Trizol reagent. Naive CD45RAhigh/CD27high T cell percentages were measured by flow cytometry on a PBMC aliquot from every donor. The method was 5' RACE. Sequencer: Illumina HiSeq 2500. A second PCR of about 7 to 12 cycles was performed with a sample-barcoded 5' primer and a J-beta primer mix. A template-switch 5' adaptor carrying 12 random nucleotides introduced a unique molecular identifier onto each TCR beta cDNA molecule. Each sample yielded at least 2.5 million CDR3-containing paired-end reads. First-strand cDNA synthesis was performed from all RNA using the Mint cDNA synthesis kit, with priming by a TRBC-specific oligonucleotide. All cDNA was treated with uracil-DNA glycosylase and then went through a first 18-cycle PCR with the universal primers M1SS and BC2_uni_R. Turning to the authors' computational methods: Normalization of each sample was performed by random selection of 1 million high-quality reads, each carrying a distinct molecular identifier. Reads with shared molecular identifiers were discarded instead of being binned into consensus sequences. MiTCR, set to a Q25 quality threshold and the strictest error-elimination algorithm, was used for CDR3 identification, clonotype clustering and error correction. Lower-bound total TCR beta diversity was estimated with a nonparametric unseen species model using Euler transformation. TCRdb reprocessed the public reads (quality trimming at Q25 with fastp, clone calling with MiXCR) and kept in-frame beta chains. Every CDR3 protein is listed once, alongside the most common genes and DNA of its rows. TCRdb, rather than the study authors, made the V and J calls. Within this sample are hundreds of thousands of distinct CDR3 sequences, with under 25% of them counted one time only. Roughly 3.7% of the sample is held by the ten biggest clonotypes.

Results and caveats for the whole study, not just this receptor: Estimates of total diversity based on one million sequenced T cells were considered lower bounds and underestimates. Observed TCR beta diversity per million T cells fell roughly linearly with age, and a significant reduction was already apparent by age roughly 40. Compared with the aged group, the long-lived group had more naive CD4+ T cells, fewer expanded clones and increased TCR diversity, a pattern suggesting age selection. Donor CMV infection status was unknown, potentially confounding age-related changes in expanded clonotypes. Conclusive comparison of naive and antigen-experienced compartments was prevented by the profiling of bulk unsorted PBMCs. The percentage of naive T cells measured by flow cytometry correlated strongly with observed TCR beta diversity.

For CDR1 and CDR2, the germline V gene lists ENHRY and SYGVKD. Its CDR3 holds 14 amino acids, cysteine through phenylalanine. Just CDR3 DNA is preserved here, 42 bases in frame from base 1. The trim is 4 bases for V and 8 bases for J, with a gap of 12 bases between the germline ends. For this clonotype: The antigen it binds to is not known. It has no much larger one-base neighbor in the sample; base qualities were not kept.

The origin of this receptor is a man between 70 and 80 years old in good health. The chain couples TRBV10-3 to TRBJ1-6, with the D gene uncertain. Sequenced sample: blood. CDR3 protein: CAISASQKDSPLHF. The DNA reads TGTGCCATCAGTGCGAGTCAGAAGGATTCACCCCTCCACTTT.